The source of this TCR beta chain is a study of blood T cells in healthy people across ages. This clonotype appeared many times. What it binds is unknown. The authors ran a second PCR of roughly 6 to 12 cycles using a sample-barcoded 5' primer and a J-beta primer mix. TCRdb called the 5' RACE reads again in MiXCR, with one record for every CDR3 protein. The sample lists about 650,000 distinct CDR3 sequences, roughly 32% occurring once. Study-wide results and caveats: A greater number of naive CD4+ cells and higher diversity distinguished long-lived donors from aged donors.

Germline V lookup: CDR1 MNHEY, CDR2 SMNVEV (reference sequence). Trimming removed 6 bases at V and 7 bases at J, with 16 bases between. The CDR3 contains 14 residues. Input material: blood. The source of this sequence is a woman older than 75 in good health. V and J are TRBV27 and TRBJ2-1, with D unclear. The CDR3: CASSPSGVHNEQFF. CDR3 sequence (DNA): TGTGCCAGCAGCCCCTCCGGCGTTCATAATGAGCAGTTCTTC.